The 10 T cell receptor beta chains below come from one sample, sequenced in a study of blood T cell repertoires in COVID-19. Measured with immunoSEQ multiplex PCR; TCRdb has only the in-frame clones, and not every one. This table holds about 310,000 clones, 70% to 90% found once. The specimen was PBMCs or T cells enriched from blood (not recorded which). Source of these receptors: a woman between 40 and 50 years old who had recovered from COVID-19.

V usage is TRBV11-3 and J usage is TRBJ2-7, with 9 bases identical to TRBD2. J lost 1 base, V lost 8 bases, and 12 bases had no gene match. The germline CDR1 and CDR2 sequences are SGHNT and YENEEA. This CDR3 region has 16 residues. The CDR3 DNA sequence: TGTGCCAGCCTCAAAAATAATAGCGGGGGTTCCTACGAGCAGTACTTC. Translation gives CASLKNNSGGSYEQYF. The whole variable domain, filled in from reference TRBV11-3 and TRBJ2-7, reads EAGVVQSPRYKIIEKKQPVAFWCNPISGHNTLYWYLQNLGQGPELLIRYENEEAVDDSQLPKDRFSAERLKGVDSTLKIQPAELGDSAVYLCASLKNNSGGSYEQYFGPGTRLTVT.

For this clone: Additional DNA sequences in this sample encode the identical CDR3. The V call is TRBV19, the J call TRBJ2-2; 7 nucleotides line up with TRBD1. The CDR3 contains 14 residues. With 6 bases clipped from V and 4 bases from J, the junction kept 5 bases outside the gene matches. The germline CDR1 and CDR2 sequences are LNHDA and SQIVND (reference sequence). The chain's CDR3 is CASSVSGGTGELFF. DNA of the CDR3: TGTGCCAGTAGCGTCTCAGGGGGCACCGGGGAGCTGTTTTTT.

The CDR3 coding sequence is TGTGCCAGCAGTCCACAGTGGTCCCAGCCCCAGCATTTT. Translated: CASSPQWSQPQHF. This chain connects TRBV6-5 to TRBJ1-5; D is ambiguous. Looked up from germline, CDR1 is MNHEY and CDR2 is SVGAGI. V was shortened by 5 bases and J by 7 bases, with 12 bases between the two germline ends. This CDR3 is built from 13 residues.

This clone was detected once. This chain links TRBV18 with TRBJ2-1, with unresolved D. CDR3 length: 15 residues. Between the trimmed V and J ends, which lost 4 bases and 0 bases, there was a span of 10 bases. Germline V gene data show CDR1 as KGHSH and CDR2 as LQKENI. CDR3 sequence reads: CASSRPPSSYNEQFF. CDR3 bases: TGTGCCAGCTCACGTCCACCGAGCTCCTACAATGAGCAGTTCTTC.

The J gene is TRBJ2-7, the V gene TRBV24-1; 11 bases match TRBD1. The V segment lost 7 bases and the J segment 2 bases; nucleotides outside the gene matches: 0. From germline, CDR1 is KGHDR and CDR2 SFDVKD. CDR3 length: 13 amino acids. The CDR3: CATRGQGAYEQYF. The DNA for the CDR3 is TGTGCCACCAGGGGACAGGGGGCCTACGAGCAGTACTTC.

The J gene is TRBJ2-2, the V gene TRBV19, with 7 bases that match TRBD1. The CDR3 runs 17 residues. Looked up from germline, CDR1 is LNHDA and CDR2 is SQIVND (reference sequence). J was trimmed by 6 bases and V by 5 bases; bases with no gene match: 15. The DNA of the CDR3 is TGTGCCAGTAGTTATGCGATTCGACAGGGTTGGTCCGGGGAGCTGTTTTTT. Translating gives CASSYAIRQGWSGELFF.

The CDR3 loop is CASSYAGGPSYEQYF. CDR3 DNA sequence: TGTGCCAGCAGTTACGCAGGGGGACCATCCTACGAGCAGTACTTC. The chain couples TRBV6-6 to TRBJ2-7, with 7 bases matching TRBD1. The CDR3 has 15 residues. Germline values: CDR1 MNHNY, CDR2 SVGAGI (reference sequence). V shed 2 bases and J 1 base; nucleotides not matched to a gene: 5.

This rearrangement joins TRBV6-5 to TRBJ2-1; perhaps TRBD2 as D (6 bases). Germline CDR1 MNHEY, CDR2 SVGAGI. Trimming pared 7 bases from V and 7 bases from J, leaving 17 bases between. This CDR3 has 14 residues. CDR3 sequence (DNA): TGTGCCAGCAAATGGGGGACTCTTGGGAATGAGCAGTTCTTC. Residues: CASKWGTLGNEQFF.

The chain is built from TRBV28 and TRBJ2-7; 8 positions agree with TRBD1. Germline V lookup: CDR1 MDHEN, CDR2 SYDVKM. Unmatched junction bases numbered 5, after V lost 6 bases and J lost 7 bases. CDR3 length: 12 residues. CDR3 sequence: CASRITGGEQYF. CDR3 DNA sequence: TGTGCCAGCAGGATTACAGGGGGGGAGCAGTACTTC. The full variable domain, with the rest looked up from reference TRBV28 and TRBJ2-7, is DVKVTQSSRYLVKRTGEKVFLECVQDMDHENMFWYRQDPGLGLRLIYFSYDVKMKEKGDIPEGYSVSREKKERFSLILESASTNQTSMYLCASRITGGEQYFGPGTRLTVT.

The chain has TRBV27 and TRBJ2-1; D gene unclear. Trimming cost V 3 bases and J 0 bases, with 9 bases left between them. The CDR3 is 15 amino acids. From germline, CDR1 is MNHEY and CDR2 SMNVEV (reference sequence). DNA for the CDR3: TGTGCCAGCAGTTTGACGGGTTACTCCTACAATGAGCAGTTCTTC. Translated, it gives CASSLTGYSYNEQFF.